This TCR beta chain derives from a study of long-term antiretroviral therapy in people with HIV. Study details: Collection dates of the earliest samples fall about a decade before the 2015 immediate-ART recommendation. Findings of the study overall: Diversity measured after ART increased yet remained under transplant donor controls.

Trimming pared 3 bases from V and 7 bases from J, leaving 9 bases between. CDR1 and CDR2 from the germline V gene are KGHSH and LQKENI. This CDR3 spans 12 amino acids. At the survey level, the v3.0 immunoSEQ assay was run. Sequencing had a target that covered roughly 35,000-55,000 T-cell genomes per sample. Measured with immunoSEQ multiplex PCR; TCRdb has only the in-frame clones, and not every one. The sample yields 15,000 or so clones, 90% to 95% seen once. Remarks on this clone: Its antigen is not known.

This material consisted of unsorted PBMCs, taken 0.6 years after starting antiretroviral therapy. The TCR originated in a woman in her thirties or forties with HIV. The J gene is TRBJ1-1, the V gene TRBV18; D not certain. The CDR3 nucleotides read TGTGCCAGCTCACCTAGCGGGCATGAAGCTTTCTTT. Its translation is CASSPSGHEAFF.